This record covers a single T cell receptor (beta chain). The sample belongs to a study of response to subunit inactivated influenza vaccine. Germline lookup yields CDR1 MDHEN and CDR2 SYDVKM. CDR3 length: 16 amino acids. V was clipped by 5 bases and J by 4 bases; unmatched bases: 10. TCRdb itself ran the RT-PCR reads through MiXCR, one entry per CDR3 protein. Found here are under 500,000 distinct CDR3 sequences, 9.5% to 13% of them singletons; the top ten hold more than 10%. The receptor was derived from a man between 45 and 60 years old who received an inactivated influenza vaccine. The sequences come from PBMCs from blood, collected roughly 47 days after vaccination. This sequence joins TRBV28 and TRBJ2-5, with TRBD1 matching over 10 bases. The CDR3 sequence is CASSQLGTGVGETQYF. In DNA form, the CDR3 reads TGTGCCAGCAGTCAACTGGGGACAGGGGTAGGAGAGACCCAGTACTTC.